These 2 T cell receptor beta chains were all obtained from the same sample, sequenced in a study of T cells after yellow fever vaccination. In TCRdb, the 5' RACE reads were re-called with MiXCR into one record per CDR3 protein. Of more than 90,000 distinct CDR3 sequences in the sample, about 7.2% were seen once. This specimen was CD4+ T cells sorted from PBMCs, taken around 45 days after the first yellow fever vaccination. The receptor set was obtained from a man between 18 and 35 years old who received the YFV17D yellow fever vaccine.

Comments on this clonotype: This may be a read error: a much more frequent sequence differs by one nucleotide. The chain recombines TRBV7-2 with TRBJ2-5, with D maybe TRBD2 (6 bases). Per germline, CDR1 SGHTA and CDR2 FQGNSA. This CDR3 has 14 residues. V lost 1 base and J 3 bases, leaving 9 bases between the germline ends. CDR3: CASSLGRLEETQYF. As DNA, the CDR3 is TGTGCCAGCAGCTTAGGCAGACTAGAAGAGACCCAGTACTTC.

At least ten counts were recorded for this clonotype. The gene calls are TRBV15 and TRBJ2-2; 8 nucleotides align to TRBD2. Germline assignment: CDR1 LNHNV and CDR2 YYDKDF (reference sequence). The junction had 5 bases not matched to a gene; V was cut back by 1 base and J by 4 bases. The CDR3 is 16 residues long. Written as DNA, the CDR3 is TGTGCCACCAGCAGAGTAGCGGGGACTCCCACCGGGGAGCTGTTTTTT. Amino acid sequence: CATSRVAGTPTGELFF.